This T cell receptor (beta chain) emerged from a study of blood T cell repertoires in COVID-19. TCRdb's copy holds only in-frame clones and misses some; the assay was immunoSEQ multiplex PCR. The table has 200,000 to 250,000 clones, roughly 90% seen once. This TCR came from a man aged 30 to 45 who had recovered from COVID-19. Sequences were obtained from peripheral blood.

The CDR3 DNA is TGTGCCAGCAGCTCCCTTCCGGGACTAGGGATTGAGCAGTACTTC. It translates to CASSSLPGLGIEQYF. The chain joins TRBV13 to TRBJ2-7, with 8 bases fitting TRBD2. The CDR3 extends over 15 amino acids. The junction had 12 bases not matched to a gene; V was cut back by 4 bases and J by 7 bases. Germline V gives CDR1 PRHDT, CDR2 FYEKMQ (reference sequence).